These T cell receptor beta chains were read from a single sample in a study of lymphopenia after photon versus proton radiotherapy. The repertoire was sequenced with immunoSEQ multiplex PCR; TCRdb's copy has only in-frame clones and lacks some. The repertoire consists of tens of thousands of clones, with 92% occurring once and the leading ten covering roughly 18%. Material: peripheral blood, obtained from a patient treated with photon-based radiotherapy. Receptors were obtained from a woman aged 40-49 years with cholangiocarcinoma. Each CDR3 is given with its conserved first and last residue. The D gene is left open where the match is weak. A row's size may be missing; if present it is once, few, many or a size class.

J,V,D,size,CDR3
TRBJ2-2,TRBV15,TRBD1,-,CATSSPGQLIGTGELFF
TRBJ1-6,TRBV5-4,-,-,CASSFQGLNSPLHF
TRBJ2-7,TRBV6-1,-,-,CASSEAGLNYEQYF
TRBJ2-7,TRBV5-8,-,-,CASSLGGKNKDEQYF
TRBJ2-3,TRBV7-9,-,once,CASSFFRGGDTQYF
TRBJ2-1,TRBV19,-,-,CGSSSYNEQFF
TRBJ2-7,TRBV11-1,TRBD1,few,CASSQTGTGREQYF
TRBJ1-5,TRBV28,TRBD1,-,CASSLSTGVQPQHF
TRBJ2-5,TRBV6-1,TRBD1,-,CASSRQGVAETQYF
TRBJ2-2,TRBV5-1,TRBD1,-,CASSSPQQGAIGELFF
TRBJ2-5,TRBV10-3,-,-,CAISESETQYF
TRBJ2-1,TRBV11-2,TRBD2,-,CASSLARTSGSLGQFF
TRBJ2-5,TRBV19,TRBD2,-,CASKSQRERETQYF
TRBJ2-3,TRBV9,TRBD2,-,CASSPPGTSGSVTQYF
TRBJ2-7,TRBV28,-,few,CASSRQDSREQYF
TRBJ1-2,TRBV27,-,-,CASSPSRGVGYGYTF
TRBJ2-1,TRBV27,TRBD2,-,CASSFGTSGDNEQFF
TRBJ2-2,TRBV27,-,-,CASSLSLFGTTGELFF
TRBJ2-7,TRBV5-4,TRBD1,-,CASSLVGTGAGEQYF
TRBJ1-3,TRBV5-1,TRBD1,-,CASSGGQGGNTIYF
TRBJ1-1,TRBV7-2,TRBD1,once,CASRTRQGTVTEAFF
TRBJ2-1,TRBV27,TRBD2,-,CAGTCRLAGGYNEQFF
TRBJ2-5,TRBV23-1,-,-,CASSQSLPKTQYF
TRBJ2-5,TRBV28,-,-,CASSSLGSSHYF
TRBJ1-1,TRBV19,-,-,CASSTLGGSTEAFF
TRBJ2-1,TRBV27,TRBD2,once,CASSLSAGGVRGEQFF
TRBJ2-2,TRBV2,-,-,CASFLNSGGPGELFF
TRBJ1-1,TRBV27,-,-,CASALDNMNTEAFF
TRBJ1-3,TRBV28,-,-,CASSPQRSGNTIYF
TRBJ2-5,TRBV5-1,-,-,CASRNRTKQETQYF
TRBJ2-7,TRBV4-1,-,once,CASSQLGSTYEQYF
TRBJ1-2,TRBV6-6,TRBD1,-,CANSWDGTGQQAF
TRBJ2-7,TRBV7-7,-,-,CASSRGRTYEQYF
TRBJ1-1,TRBV11-3,-,-,CASSMNRGEAFF
TRBJ1-4,TRBV7-9,TRBD1,-,CASTDAGTGGREKLFF
TRBJ2-2,TRBV6-1,-,-,CAVFTNTGELFF
TRBJ1-6,TRBV4-2,-,-,CASSQDSPGSNSPLHF
TRBJ1-1,TRBV18,-,-,CASSPSEGSRHTEAFF
TRBJ2-7,TRBV6-5,-,-,CASSNWVTDEQYF
TRBJ1-1,TRBV10-3,TRBD1,-,CAIRETGGGNTEAFF
TRBJ2-3,TRBV19,-,-,CASREGQFSTPQYF